Each of the 19 T cell receptor beta chains below was sequenced from the same sample in a study of blood T cell repertoires in COVID-19. TCRdb's copy holds only in-frame clones and misses some; the assay was immunoSEQ multiplex PCR. The data hold more than 200,000 clones, with roughly 88% observed a single time. The specimen was peripheral blood. All receptors come from an elderly man with acute or convalescent COVID-19.

Notes on this clone: Compared with germline, one end of the junction differs, possibly owing to a read error. This chain uses TRBV7-7 with TRBJ2-3; 7 bases are shared with TRBD2. From germline, CDR1 is SSHAT and CDR2 FNYEAQ (reference sequence). The CDR3 contains 16 residues. In DNA, the CDR3 is TGTGCTAGCAGCTTAAGTACGGGAGGAGGGACAGATACGCAGTATTTT. Amino acids: CASSLSTGGGTDTQYF.

This clone was counted a single time. V is TRBV4-1 and J is TRBJ2-5, with D possibly TRBD2 on 7 matching bases. The germline V gene encodes CDR1 MGHRA and CDR2 YSYEKL. V shed 1 base and J shed 5 bases, with 20 bases lying between them. The length of the CDR3 is 17 residues. Written as DNA, the CDR3 is TGCGCCAGCAGCCAAGCGGGGGCGGGGGCCACGGGGGAGACCCAGTACTTC. Residues: CASSQAGAGATGETQYF.

The V and J genes are TRBV6-5 and TRBJ2-1; the D gene is possibly TRBD1 (6 bases). CDR3 length: 14 amino acids. V was shortened by 7 bases and J by 2 bases, with 12 bases between the two germline ends. Germline CDR1 is MNHEY and CDR2 is SVGAGI. The CDR3 DNA is TGTGCCAGCACCCAGGACAGTGCCTACAATGAGCAGTTCTTC. Encoded protein: CASTQDSAYNEQFF.

The V call is TRBV29-1, the J call TRBJ2-7; the D gene is possibly TRBD1 (6 bases). The V and J ends lost 6 bases and 2 bases respectively, with 14 bases between them. CDR3 size: 13 residues. The V gene's germline CDR1 is SQVTM and CDR2 ANQGSEA. As DNA, the CDR3 is TGCAGCGTGGAGGACAGTCGAACCTACGAGCAGTACTTC. It translates to CSVEDSRTYEQYF.

This chain links TRBV18 with TRBJ2-5; TRBD2 is a possible D gene (5 bases). The CDR3 contains 13 residues. Between the trimmed V and J ends, which lost 5 bases and 5 bases, there was a span of 12 bases. Germline V lookup: CDR1 KGHSH, CDR2 LQKENI. The CDR3 spells CASSADKRETQYF. The CDR3 nucleotides read TGTGCCAGCTCAGCAGACAAGCGGGAGACCCAGTACTTC.

This clone was observed a few times. The genes are TRBV11-3 and TRBJ1-1, with D possibly being TRBD1 (6 bases). The V end lost 5 bases, the J end lost 4 bases, and 11 bases lay between the germline ends. Germline V gene data show CDR1 as SGHNT and CDR2 as YENEEA. CDR3 length: 13 residues. CDR3 region: CASSAEQGTEAFF. The CDR3 DNA follows: TGTGCCAGCAGCGCTGAACAGGGCACTGAAGCTTTCTTT. Drawing the rest from reference TRBV11-3 and TRBJ1-1, the complete variable domain is EAGVVQSPRYKIIEKKQPVAFWCNPISGHNTLYWYLQNLGQGPELLIRYENEEAVDDSQLPKDRFSAERLKGVDSTLKIQPAELGDSAVYLCASSAEQGTEAFFGQGTRLTVV.

V and J are TRBV7-2 and TRBJ2-5; 8 bases are shared with TRBD2. This CDR3 region has 16 residues. The J segment lost 1 base and the V segment lost 1 base, leaving 5 bases of the junction unmatched. From germline, CDR1 is SGHTA and CDR2 FQGNSA. The CDR3 reads CASSLEVAGSQETQYF. CDR3 nucleotide sequence: TGTGCCAGCAGCTTAGAGGTAGCGGGGAGCCAAGAGACCCAGTACTTC.

J is TRBJ1-1 and V is TRBV7-6, with D possibly being TRBD1 (5 bases). Trimming left V 0 bases short and J 6 bases short, with 14 bases between. The germline V gene encodes CDR1 SGHVS and CDR2 FNYEAQ. The CDR3 is 15 residues long. CDR3 amino acids: CASSLASGTYPEAFF. Written as DNA, the CDR3 is TGTGCCAGCAGCTTAGCAAGCGGGACTTACCCTGAAGCTTTCTTT.

V is TRBV6-1 and J is TRBJ1-4; D uncertain. Germline V gives CDR1 MNHNS, CDR2 SASEGT. This CDR3 region has 15 residues. Trimming shortened V by 3 bases and J by 7 bases, and 15 bases separated the two germline ends. CDR3 loop: CASSDRRGSGEKLFF. As DNA, the CDR3 is TGTGCCAGCAGTGACAGGCGGGGAAGTGGTGAAAAACTGTTTTTT.

The J gene is TRBJ1-2, the V gene TRBV14; TRBD1 matches at 8 bases. Per the germline V gene, CDR1 is SGHDN and CDR2 is FVKESK. This CDR3 comprises 17 residues. V was pared by 0 bases and J by 7 bases, with 13 bases of the junction left unmatched. This CDR3 is CASSQEEDRGYDCGYTF. The CDR3 bases are TGTGCCAGCAGCCAAGAAGAAGACAGGGGCTACGACTGTGGCTACACCTTC. The variable domain in full, with the rest retrieved from reference TRBV14 and TRBJ1-2, is EAGVTQFPSHSVIEKGQTVTLRCDPISGHDNLYWYRRVMGKEIKFLLHFVKESKQDESGMPNNRFLAERTGGTYSTLKVQPAELEDSGVYFCASSQEEDRGYDCGYTFGSGTRLTVV.

This clone was seen once. The gene calls are TRBV6-5 and TRBJ1-2, with D possibly being TRBD1 (6 bases). The CDR3 covers 13 residues. V was shortened by 3 bases and J by 7 bases, with 12 bases between the two germline ends. Per germline, CDR1 MNHEY and CDR2 SVGAGI. CDR3 sequence reads: CASSYGRGAGYTF. The CDR3 DNA follows: TGTGCCAGCAGTTATGGCAGGGGAGCTGGCTACACCTTC.

This rearrangement joins TRBV28 to TRBJ2-5; 8 nucleotides match TRBD1. After removal of 6 bases from V and 1 base from J, the junction contained 19 bases not matched to a gene. The CDR3 runs to 19 residues. CDR1 MDHEN and CDR2 SYDVKM come from the germline V gene. The CDR3 protein is CASRKDRAETPGFQETQYF. CDR3 DNA: TGTGCCAGCAGAAAGGACAGGGCCGAGACCCCTGGGTTCCAAGAGACCCAGTACTTC.

The rearrangement links TRBV5-6 to TRBJ2-1, with 9 bases fitting TRBD2. V lost 4 bases to trimming and J lost 7 bases; unmatched junction nucleotides: 12. CDR1 is SGHDT, CDR2 YYEEEE, per germline. The CDR3 contains 16 residues. Written as DNA, the CDR3 is TGTGCCAGCAGCCCAAGGGGGCGGGGGGGCCGGAATGAGCAGTTCTTC. It encodes CASSPRGRGGRNEQFF.

The chain couples TRBV5-4 to TRBJ2-5; D is possibly TRBD1 (5 bases). In germline, CDR1 is SGHNT, CDR2 YYREEE (reference sequence). Between the trimmed V and J ends, which lost 4 bases and 2 bases, there was a span of 15 bases. CDR3 length: 15 residues. CDR3 sequence reads: CASSRTQTPQETQYF. The CDR3 region has the DNA TGTGCCAGCAGCAGGACACAGACTCCGCAAGAGACCCAGTACTTC.

The chain combines TRBV12-3 or TRBV12-4 with TRBJ2-2; D ambiguous. There are 12 residues in the CDR3. The germline V and J ends were trimmed by 6 bases and 5 bases, with 7 bases remaining between them. For the CDR3, the DNA is TGTGCCAGCAGAACAGTAACCGGGGAGCTGTTTTTT. It translates to CASRTVTGELFF.

The chain employs TRBV18 and TRBJ1-5, with 8 bases lining up with TRBD1. The length of the CDR3 is 14 residues. V dropped 4 bases and J dropped 5; count of bases not matched to a gene: 4. CDR1 and CDR2 (germline): KGHSH, LQKENI. The CDR3 DNA sequence: TGTGCCAGCTCACGGTCAGGGGGCGATCAGCCCCAGCATTTT. Encoded protein: CASSRSGGDQPQHF.

The chain is built from TRBV7-2 and TRBJ1-3, with D tentatively TRBD1 (6 bases). CDR1 is SGHTA and CDR2 is FQGNSA in the germline V gene. This CDR3 region has 19 residues. Trimming removed 2 bases from V and 2 bases from J, with 22 bases in between. CDR3 amino acids: CASSLRTRGRGMAGNTIYF. The CDR3 nucleotides read TGTGCCAGCAGCTTAAGGACAAGGGGGAGGGGGATGGCTGGAAACACCATATATTTT.

This clone came up a few times. This chain uses TRBV28 with TRBJ2-1, with D perhaps matching TRBD2 (6 bases). Germline CDR1 and CDR2: MDHEN and SYDVKM. The CDR3 is 14 amino acids. The V gene lost 7 bases and the J gene lost 6 bases, with 16 bases spanning the gap. CDR3 protein: CASNKLLAGNEQFF. In DNA form, the CDR3 reads TGTGCCAGCAACAAGCTACTAGCCGGCAATGAGCAGTTCTTC.

V gene TRBV25-1 combines with J gene TRBJ1-6; TRBD1 might be the D (6 bases). The CDR3 is 13 residues long. The V gene's germline CDR1 is MGHDK and CDR2 SYGVNS. Trimming removed 3 bases from V and 10 bases from J, with 10 bases in between. CDR3 amino acids: CASSDRGKSPLHF. The DNA for the CDR3 is TGTGCCAGCAGTGATAGGGGGAAGTCACCCCTCCACTTT.